This TCR beta chain was recovered during a study of T cells after yellow fever vaccination. Study-wide results and limits: A large majority of primary-vaccination clones showed up again after the booster (about 97% CD4, approximately 90% CD8).

MiXCR was run by TCRdb on the 5' RACE reads, yielding one entry per CDR3 protein. The sample holds roughly 49,000 distinct CDR3 sequences, about 7.9% seen once. This clonotype has ten or more counts. What it binds is unknown. The TCR was taken from a man aged 18 to 30 who received the YFV17D yellow fever vaccine. Here the sequenced sample was CD8+ T cells sorted from PBMCs, taken roughly 14 days after the first yellow fever vaccination.

CDR3 coding DNA: TGTGCCAGCAGTGAACCAGACTCCCACATAAGTGAAAAACTGTTTTTT. Protein: CASSEPDSHISEKLFF. The chain joins TRBV2 to TRBJ1-4; no reliable D call. This CDR3 has 16 residues. Trimming removed 2 bases at V and 7 bases at J, with 17 bases between. Germline values: CDR1 SNHLY, CDR2 FYNNEI.